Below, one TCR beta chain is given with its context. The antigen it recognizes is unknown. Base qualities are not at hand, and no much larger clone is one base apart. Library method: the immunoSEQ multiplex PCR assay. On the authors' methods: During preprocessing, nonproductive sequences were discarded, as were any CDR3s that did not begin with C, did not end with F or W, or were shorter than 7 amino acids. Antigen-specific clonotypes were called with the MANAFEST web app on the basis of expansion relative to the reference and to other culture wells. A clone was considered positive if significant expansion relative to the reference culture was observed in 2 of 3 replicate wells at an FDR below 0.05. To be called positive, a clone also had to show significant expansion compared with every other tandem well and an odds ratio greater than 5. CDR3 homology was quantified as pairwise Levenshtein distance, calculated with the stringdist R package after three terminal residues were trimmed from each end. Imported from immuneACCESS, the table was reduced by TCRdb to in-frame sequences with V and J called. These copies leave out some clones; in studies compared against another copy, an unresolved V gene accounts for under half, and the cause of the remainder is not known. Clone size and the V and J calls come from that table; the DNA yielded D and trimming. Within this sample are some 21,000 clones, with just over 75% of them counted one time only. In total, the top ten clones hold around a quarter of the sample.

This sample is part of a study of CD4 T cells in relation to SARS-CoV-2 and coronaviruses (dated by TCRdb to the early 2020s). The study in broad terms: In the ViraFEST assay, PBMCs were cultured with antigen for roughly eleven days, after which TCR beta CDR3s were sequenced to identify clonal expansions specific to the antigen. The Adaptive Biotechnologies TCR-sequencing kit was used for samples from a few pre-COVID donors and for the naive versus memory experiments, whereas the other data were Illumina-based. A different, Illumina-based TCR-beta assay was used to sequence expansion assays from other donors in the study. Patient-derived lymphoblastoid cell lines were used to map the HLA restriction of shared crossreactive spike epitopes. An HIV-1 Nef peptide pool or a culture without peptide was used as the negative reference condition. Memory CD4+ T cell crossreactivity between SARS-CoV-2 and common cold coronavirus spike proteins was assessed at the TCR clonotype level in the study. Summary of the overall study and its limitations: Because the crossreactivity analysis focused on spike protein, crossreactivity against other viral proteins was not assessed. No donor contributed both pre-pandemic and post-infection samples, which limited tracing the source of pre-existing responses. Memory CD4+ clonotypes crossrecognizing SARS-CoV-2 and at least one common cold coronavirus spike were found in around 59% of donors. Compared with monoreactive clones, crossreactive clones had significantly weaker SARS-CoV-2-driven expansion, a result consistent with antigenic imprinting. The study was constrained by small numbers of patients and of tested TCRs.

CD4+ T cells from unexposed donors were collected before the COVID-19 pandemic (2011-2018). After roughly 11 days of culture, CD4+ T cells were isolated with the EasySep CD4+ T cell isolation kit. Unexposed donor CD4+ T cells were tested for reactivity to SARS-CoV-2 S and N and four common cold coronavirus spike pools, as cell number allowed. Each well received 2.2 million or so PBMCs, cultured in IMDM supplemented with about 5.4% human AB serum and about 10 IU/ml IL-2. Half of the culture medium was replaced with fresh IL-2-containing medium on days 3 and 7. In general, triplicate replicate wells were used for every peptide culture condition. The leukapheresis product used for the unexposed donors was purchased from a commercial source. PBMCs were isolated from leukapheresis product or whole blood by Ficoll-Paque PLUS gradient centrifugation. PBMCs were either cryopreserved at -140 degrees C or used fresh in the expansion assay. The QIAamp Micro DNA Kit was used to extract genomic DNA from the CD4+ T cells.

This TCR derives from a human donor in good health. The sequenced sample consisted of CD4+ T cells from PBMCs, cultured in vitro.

The DNA sequence is TGTGCCAGCAGCCAAGAGGCAGGGGGAAACACCATATATTTT. It translates as CASSQEAGGNTIYF. The chain is made from TRBV3-1 (or the pseudogene TRBV3-2) and TRBJ1-3; possibly the D gene is TRBD1, per 5 matching bases. The CDR3 starts with the cysteine, ends with the phenylalanine, and has 14 residues. Only the CDR3 portion is preserved as DNA: 42 bases, with reading frame beginning at the first base. V is shortened by 0 bases, J by 4 bases, and the region joining them spans 7 bases. The CDR1 and CDR2 encoded by the germline V gene (reference sequence) are LGHDT and YNNKEL.